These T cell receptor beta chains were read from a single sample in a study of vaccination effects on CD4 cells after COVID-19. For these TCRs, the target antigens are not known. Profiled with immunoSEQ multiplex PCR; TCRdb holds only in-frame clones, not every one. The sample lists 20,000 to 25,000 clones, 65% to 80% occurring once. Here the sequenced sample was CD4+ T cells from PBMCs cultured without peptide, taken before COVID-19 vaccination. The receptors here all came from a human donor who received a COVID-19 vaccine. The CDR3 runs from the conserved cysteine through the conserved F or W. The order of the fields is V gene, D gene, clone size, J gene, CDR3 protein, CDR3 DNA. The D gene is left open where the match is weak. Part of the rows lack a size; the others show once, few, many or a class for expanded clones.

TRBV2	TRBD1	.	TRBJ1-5	CASSAQTGPNQPQHF	TGTGCCAGCAGTGCCCAGACAGGGCCCAATCAGCCCCAGCATTTT
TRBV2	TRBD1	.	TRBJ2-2	CASKGAKGTGELFF	TGTGCCAGCAAGGGGGCGAAGGGGACCGGGGAGCTGTTTTTT
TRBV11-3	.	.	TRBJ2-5	CASSLHYRETQYF	TGTGCCAGCAGCTTACACTATAGGGAGACCCAGTACTTC
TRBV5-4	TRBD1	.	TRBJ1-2	CASTDRDRGHPYYGYTF	TGTGCCAGCACGGACCGGGACAGGGGGCACCCCTACTATGGCTACACCTTC
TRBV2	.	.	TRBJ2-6	CASSENLSGANVLTF	TGTGCCAGCAGTGAAAATCTCTCTGGGGCCAACGTCCTGACTTTC
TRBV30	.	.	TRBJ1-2	CAWKPLANYGYTF	TGTGCCTGGAAGCCGTTAGCTAACTATGGCTACACCTTC
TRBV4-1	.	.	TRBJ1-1	CASSQAPRPAGWTEAFF	TGCGCCAGCAGCCAAGCCCCCCGGCCAGCTGGGTGGACTGAAGCTTTCTTT
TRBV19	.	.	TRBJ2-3	CASSMSGGTTDTQYF	TGTGCCAGTAGTATGTCCGGGGGCACCACAGATACGCAGTATTTT
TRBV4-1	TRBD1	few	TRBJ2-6	CASQPGGAGANVLTF	TGCGCCAGTCAACCAGGGGGCGCTGGGGCCAACGTCCTGACTTTC
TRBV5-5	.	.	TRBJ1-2	CASSLGPRRANYGYTF	TGTGCCAGCAGCTTGGGGCCCCGTAGAGCTAACTATGGCTACACCTTC
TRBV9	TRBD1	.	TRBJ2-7	CASSVDLDRRYEQYF	TGTGCCAGCAGCGTAGATTTGGACAGGAGATACGAGCAGTACTTC
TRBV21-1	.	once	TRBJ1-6	CASSKQAGKIHF	TGTGCCAGCAGCAAACAGGCCGGGAAAATCCACTTT
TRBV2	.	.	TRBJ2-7	CASSEAGSLLNEQYF	TGTGCCAGCAGTGAAGCGGGGAGCCTATTGAACGAGCAGTACTTC
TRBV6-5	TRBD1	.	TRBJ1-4	CASSYRTGTGEKLFF	TGTGCCAGCAGTTATCGGACAGGGACAGGTGAAAAACTGTTTTTT
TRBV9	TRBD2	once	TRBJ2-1	CASSAGLADYNEQFF	TGTGCCAGCAGCGCGGGACTAGCGGATTACAATGAGCAGTTCTTC
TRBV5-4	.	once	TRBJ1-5	CASSLDRGSNQPQHF	TGTGCCAGCAGCTTGGACCGGGGTAGCAATCAGCCCCAGCATTTT
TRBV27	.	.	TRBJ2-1	CASSFSSWGSEQFF	TGTGCCAGCAGTTTTAGTTCCTGGGGGTCGGAGCAGTTCTTC
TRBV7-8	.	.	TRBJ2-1	CASSLAWTMNWYNEQFF	TGTGCCAGCAGCTTAGCCTGGACCATGAACTGGTACAATGAGCAGTTCTTC
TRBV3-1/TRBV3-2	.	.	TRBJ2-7	CASSQGLTPAEQYF	TGTGCCAGCAGCCAAGGCTTGACCCCAGCAGAGCAGTACTTC
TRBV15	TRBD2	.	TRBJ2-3	CATSRGRLAGGGDTQYF	TGTGCCACCAGCAGAGGACGCCTAGCGGGGGGGGGAGATACGCAGTATTTT
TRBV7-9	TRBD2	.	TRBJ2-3	CASSRAGRGTDTQYF	TGTGCCAGCAGCCGAGCAGGGAGGGGCACAGATACGCAGTATTTT
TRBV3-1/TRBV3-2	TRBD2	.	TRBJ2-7	CASSQDWGGEQYF	TGTGCCAGCAGCCAAGATTGGGGGGGCGAGCAGTACTTC
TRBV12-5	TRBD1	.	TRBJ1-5	CASGWGQLNQPQHF	TGTGCTAGTGGTTGGGGACAGCTAAATCAGCCCCAGCATTTT
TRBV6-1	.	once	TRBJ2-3	CASSEVIVPDTQYF	TGTGCCAGCAGTGAAGTCATCGTCCCAGATACGCAGTATTTT
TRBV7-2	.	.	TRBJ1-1	CASSLNPGRTEAFF	TGTGCCAGCAGCTTAAATCCAGGGAGAACTGAAGCTTTCTTT
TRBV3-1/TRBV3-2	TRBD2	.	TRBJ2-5	CASSPWGGAGETQYF	TGTGCCAGCAGCCCTTGGGGGGGAGCTGGAGAGACCCAGTACTTC
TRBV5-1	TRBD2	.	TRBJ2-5	CASSWGLAGEMGVQYF	TGCGCCAGCAGCTGGGGACTAGCGGGAGAGATGGGGGTCCAGTACTTC
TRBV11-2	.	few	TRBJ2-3	CASSSQRDTQYF	TGTGCCAGCAGCTCCCAGAGGGATACGCAGTATTTT
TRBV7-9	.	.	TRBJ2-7	CASSRSYEQYF	TGTGCCAGCAGCCGCTCCTACGAGCAGTACTTC
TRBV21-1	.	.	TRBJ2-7	CASSKVDRGVSLGATYEQYF	TGTGCCAGCAGCAAAGTCGACAGGGGAGTGAGCCTTGGGGCAACGTACGAGCAGTACTTC
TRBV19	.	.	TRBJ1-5	CASSMKGSLGQPQHF	TGTGCCAGTAGTATGAAAGGGAGCTTAGGTCAGCCCCAGCATTTT
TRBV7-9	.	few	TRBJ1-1	CASSSGSLMAEAFF	TGTGCCAGCAGCTCAGGGTCCTTGATGGCTGAAGCTTTCTTT
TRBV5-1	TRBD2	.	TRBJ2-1	CASSSGTTNNEQFF	TGCGCCAGCAGCTCCGGGACTACCAACAATGAGCAGTTCTTC
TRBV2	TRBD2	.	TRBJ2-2	CASKDGGSPNTGELFF	TGTGCCAGCAAGGACGGGGGGTCACCGAACACCGGGGAGCTGTTTTTT
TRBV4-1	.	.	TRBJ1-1	CASSQGPGGGTEAFF	TGCGCCAGCAGCCAAGGACCGGGGGGGGGCACTGAAGCTTTCTTT
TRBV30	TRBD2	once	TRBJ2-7	CAWSPGTSGDYEQYF	TGTGCCTGGAGCCCCGGGACTAGCGGGGATTACGAGCAGTACTTC
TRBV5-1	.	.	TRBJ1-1	CASSLARFKQGSGTEAFF	TGCGCCAGCAGCTTGGCCCGTTTCAAACAGGGATCAGGCACTGAAGCTTTCTTT
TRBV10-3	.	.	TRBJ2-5	CATTSGSETQYF	TGTGCCACCACTTCAGGGAGTGAGACCCAGTACTTC
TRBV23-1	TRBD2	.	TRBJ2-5	CASSQARGLAGIIQETQYF	TGCGCCAGCAGTCAGGCCCGGGGACTAGCGGGGATTATCCAAGAGACCCAGTACTTC
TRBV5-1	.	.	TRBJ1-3	CASSFQGPGDGNTIYF	TGCGCCAGCAGCTTCCAGGGACCCGGCGACGGAAACACCATATATTTT